This is a list of T cell receptor beta chains from one sample in a study of tumour-infiltrating T cells in Burkitt lymphoma. This table comes from immunoSEQ multiplex PCR, and its TCRdb copy is limited to in-frame clones, with some not included. In the table there are 45,000 to 60,000 clones, about a third of which are singletons. Source material: tumor tissue. These TCRs come from a human donor with Burkitt lymphoma. Each CDR3 is given with its conserved first and last residue. Fields, in order: D gene, V gene, J gene, clone size, CDR3 DNA, CDR3 protein. A D gene is named only where the DNA matches it firmly. The size of a clone is reported for some rows only, either as once, few or many, or as a class for expanded clones.

TRBD2	TRBV5-6	TRBJ2-3	NA	TGTGCCAGCAGCTCGATTACGGGGGGGGCCGGAGATACGCAGTATTTT	CASSSITGGAGDTQYF
NA	TRBV7-9	TRBJ2-5	few	TGTGCCAGCAGCTCCAACTTGGAGACCCAGTACTTC	CASSSNLETQYF
NA	TRBV18	TRBJ1-1	NA	TGTGCCAGCTCACCACATAATATGGCTTTCTTT	CASSPHNMAFF
NA	TRBV7-2	TRBJ2-3	once	TGTGCCAGCAGCTCGGTGTTGACGCAGTATTTT	CASSSVLTQYF
TRBD1	TRBV19	TRBJ2-7	NA	TGTGCCAGTAGGTTGGGACAGGGGTACTCCTACGAGCAGTACTTC	CASRLGQGYSYEQYF
NA	TRBV5-1	TRBJ1-2	few	TGCGCCAGCAGGCCGGGGCGTAGCTATGGCTACACCTTC	CASRPGRSYGYTF
NA	TRBV7-2	TRBJ1-3	NA	TGTGCCAGCTCATTAACCGAAGGAAACACCATATATTTT	CASSLTEGNTIYF
TRBD2	TRBV5-1	TRBJ2-2	NA	TGCGCCAGCAGCCCATCCTCCAGGACTAGCGGGTCCGGGGAGCTGTTTTTT	CASSPSSRTSGSGELFF
NA	TRBV5-1	TRBJ1-5	NA	TGCGCCAGCAGCTTGGAGGGAGGGTATGGTCAGCCCCAGCATTTT	CASSLEGGYGQPQHF
TRBD1	TRBV5-1	TRBJ1-1	NA	TGCGCCAGCAGCTGGGACAGGGGGACTCTCACTGAAGCTTTCTTT	CASSWDRGTLTEAFF
TRBD1	TRBV5-6	TRBJ1-1	few	TGTGCCAGCAGCTTAAGGGCAAGGGGGCATTGGAGCACTGAAGCTTTCTTT	CASSLRARGHWSTEAFF
NA	TRBV15	TRBJ1-1	NA	TGTGCCACCAGCAGAGATAGGACCATGAACACTGAAGCTTTCTTT	CATSRDRTMNTEAFF
TRBD1	TRBV4-1	TRBJ1-3	few	TGCGCCAGCAGCTACAACAGGGGAGCTGGAAACACCATATATTTT	CASSYNRGAGNTIYF
TRBD2	TRBV28	TRBJ2-7	few	TGTGCCAGCAGCAATCAACCTTTAGGAGTAGCGGGGGGGAGATACGAGCAGTACTTC	CASSNQPLGVAGGRYEQYF
NA	TRBV5-4	TRBJ2-7	few	TGTGCCAGCAGCTTTGTGGGGGGGCCCCTGTACGAGCAGTACTTC	CASSFVGGPLYEQYF
TRBD2	TRBV7-2	TRBJ2-1	NA	TGTGCCAGCAGCTTAGCGGTCCGGGAGGCGCAGTTCTTC	CASSLAVREAQFF
TRBD1	TRBV5-5	TRBJ1-6	NA	TGTGCCAGCAACAAGGATCAGGGGGGATCACCCCTCCACTTT	CASNKDQGGSPLHF
TRBD2	TRBV5-1	TRBJ2-3	few	TGCGCCAGCAGCCCTGGGGGACTAGCGAGTACAGATACGCAGTATTTT	CASSPGGLASTDTQYF
NA	TRBV7-8	TRBJ2-1	NA	TGTGCCAGCAGCTTAGTTCTGGCTGAGCAGTTCTTC	CASSLVLAEQFF
TRBD1	TRBV30	TRBJ2-3	few	TGTGCCTGTCACAACAGGGGCAGTGGCACAGATACGCAGTATTTT	CACHNRGSGTDTQYF
TRBD1	TRBV7-2	TRBJ1-2	NA	TGTGCCAGCAGCTTCCTCGGGACAGGGGGACCTAACTATGGCTACACCTTC	CASSFLGTGGPNYGYTF
NA	TRBV19	TRBJ1-2	few	TGTGCCAGTAGTATGGGGCAGGGGATTTTTAGCTACACCTTC	CASSMGQGIFSYTF
NA	TRBV5-4	TRBJ2-5	NA	TGTGCCAGCAGCCCGAGCCTGGGGACACTAGCAGGGACCCAGTACTTC	CASSPSLGTLAGTQYF
NA	TRBV5-1	TRBJ2-2	NA	TGCGCCAGCAGCTTGGGGGGTCCCGGGGAGCTGTTTTTT	CASSLGGPGELFF
NA	TRBV4-1	TRBJ1-5	few	TGCGCCAGCAACCCGTGGGTGGGCCAGGTTAATCAGCCCCAGCATTTT	CASNPWVGQVNQPQHF
TRBD1	TRBV7-3	TRBJ2-5	NA	TGTGCCAGCAGCCAGACAGGGGGCGCGCAGACCCAGTACTTC	CASSQTGGAQTQYF
NA	TRBV2	TRBJ1-5	NA	TGTGCCAGCAGTTCCCGGACCTATAGCAATCAGCCCCAGCATTTT	CASSSRTYSNQPQHF
NA	TRBV6-5	TRBJ2-7	NA	TGTGCCAGCAGATGGAGTCCTCACAACTACGAGCAGTACTTC	CASRWSPHNYEQYF
NA	TRBV4-3	TRBJ1-4	NA	TGCGCCAGCAGCCCAAGGGTCGGGGGCGAAAAACTGTTTTTT	CASSPRVGGEKLFF
TRBD2	TRBV18	TRBJ2-3	NA	TGTGCCAGCTCGTCGAAGACTAGCGGGGGTGGTTCTACGCAGTATTTT	CASSSKTSGGGSTQYF
NA	TRBV5-1	TRBJ2-2	few	TGCGCCAGCAGCAGTACATTAGGACGGGCGAACACCGGGGAGCTGTTTTTT	CASSSTLGRANTGELFF
NA	TRBV5-4	TRBJ1-6	NA	TGTGCCAGCAGCTTGGATAGGACCATGCGTTCACCCCTCCACTTT	CASSLDRTMRSPLHF
NA	TRBV7-2	TRBJ1-4	NA	TGTGCCAGCAGCTTAGGACTCCAGGGGATGGGTGCCGAAAAACTGTTTTTT	CASSLGLQGMGAEKLFF
NA	TRBV7-2	TRBJ1-1	NA	TGTGCCAGCAGCTTAGAGGTAGCTGAAGCTTTCTTT	CASSLEVAEAFF
NA	TRBV7-3	TRBJ2-1	few	TGTGCCAGCAGCTCAAGGAGGGGCTCCTCGTACAATGAGCAGTTCTTC	CASSSRRGSSYNEQFF
TRBD2	TRBV2	TRBJ2-3	NA	TGTGCCAGCAGCCTAGCGGGCGCCAGGAATACGCAGTATTTT	CASSLAGARNTQYF
TRBD1	TRBV5-1	TRBJ2-6	few	TGCGCCAGCGGAATGACAGGGACTGGGGCCAACGTCCTGACTTTC	CASGMTGTGANVLTF
NA	TRBV2	TRBJ1-5	few	TGTGCCAGCAGTGACTTTAGCAATCAGCCCCAGCATTTT	CASSDFSNQPQHF
NA	TRBV6-6	TRBJ2-2	few	TGTGCCAGCAGTTACCCCGTTCCGAACGGGGAGCTGTTTTTT	CASSYPVPNGELFF
NA	TRBV5-4	TRBJ2-2	NA	TGTGCCAGCGAACTAGACCGGCGGGGCACCGGGGAGCTGTTTTTT	CASELDRRGTGELFF
NA	TRBV7-8	TRBJ1-1	few	TGTGCCAGCAGCTTAGACACCATGAACACTGAAGCTTTCTTT	CASSLDTMNTEAFF
TRBD1	TRBV7-2	TRBJ2-1	NA	TGTGCCAGCAGCACCGGGACAGACTCCTACAATGAGCAGTTCTTC	CASSTGTDSYNEQFF
NA	TRBV25-1	TRBJ2-5	medium-sized	TGTGCCAGCAGTGAACGGGGACACCAGGAGACCCAGTACTTC	CASSERGHQETQYF
TRBD1	TRBV9	TRBJ1-6	NA	TGTGCCAGCAGCGCCGGACAGGGGGGTAATTCACCCCTCCACTTT	CASSAGQGGNSPLHF
NA	TRBV6-6	TRBJ2-2	NA	TGTGCCAGCAGTTACTCGGCGGGTACCGGGGAGCTGTTTTTT	CASSYSAGTGELFF
TRBD2	TRBV5-1	TRBJ2-1	few	TGCGCCAGCAGCTTGGATCCTAGCGGCTCCTACAATGAGCAGTTCTTC	CASSLDPSGSYNEQFF
NA	TRBV5-1	TRBJ2-7	NA	TGCGCCAGCTCACGGGCAGGGGAAGCCTACGAGCAGTACTTC	CASSRAGEAYEQYF
TRBD1	TRBV29-1	TRBJ1-1	NA	TGCAGCGCTGGAGGGGGCGGGAACACTGAAGCTTTCTTT	CSAGGGGNTEAFF
NA	TRBV20-1	TRBJ1-4	few	TGCAGTGCCGAAAATGAAAAACTGTTTTTT	CSAENEKLFF
NA	TRBV4-1	TRBJ2-7	few	TGCGCCAGCAGCCAAGATAACAGATTCTACGAGCAGTACTTC	CASSQDNRFYEQYF
TRBD1	TRBV5-6	TRBJ1-2	NA	TGTGCCAGCAGCTTTCGTCCGGGACAGGGCACTGGTGGCTACACCTTC	CASSFRPGQGTGGYTF
NA	TRBV5-1	TRBJ2-7	NA	TGCGCCAGCAGCTTTTACCGGGACTCGGGGGAGCAGTACTTC	CASSFYRDSGEQYF
NA	TRBV7-9	TRBJ1-6	few	TGTGCCAGCAGCTCCGGGACGGGAAATTCACCCCTCCACTTT	CASSSGTGNSPLHF
NA	TRBV7-8	TRBJ2-2	NA	TGTGCCAGCAGCTTAGAAGGGGCCGGGGAGCTGTTTTTT	CASSLEGAGELFF
NA	TRBV7-9	TRBJ2-7	few	TGTGCCAGCAGCCGAGGGGACGGAAATTACGAGCAGTACTTC	CASSRGDGNYEQYF